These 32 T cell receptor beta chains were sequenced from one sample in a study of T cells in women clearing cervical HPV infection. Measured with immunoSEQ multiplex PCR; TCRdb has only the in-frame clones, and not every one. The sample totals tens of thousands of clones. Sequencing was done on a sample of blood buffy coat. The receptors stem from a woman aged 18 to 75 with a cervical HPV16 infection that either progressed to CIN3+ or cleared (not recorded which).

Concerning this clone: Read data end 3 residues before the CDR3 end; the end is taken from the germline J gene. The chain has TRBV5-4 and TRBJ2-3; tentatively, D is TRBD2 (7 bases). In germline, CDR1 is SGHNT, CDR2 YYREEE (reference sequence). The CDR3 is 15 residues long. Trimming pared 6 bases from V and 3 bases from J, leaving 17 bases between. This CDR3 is CASIRGGAGTDTQYF. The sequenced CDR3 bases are TGTGCCAGCATTAGGGGGGGCGCAGGTACAGATACG.

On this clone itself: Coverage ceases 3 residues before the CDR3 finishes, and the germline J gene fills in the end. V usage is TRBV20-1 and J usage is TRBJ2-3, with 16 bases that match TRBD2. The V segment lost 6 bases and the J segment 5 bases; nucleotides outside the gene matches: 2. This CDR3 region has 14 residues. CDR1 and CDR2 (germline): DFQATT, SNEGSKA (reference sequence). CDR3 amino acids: CSAGTSGGVDTQYF. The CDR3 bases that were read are TGCAGTGCAGGGACTAGCGGGGGGGTAGATACG.

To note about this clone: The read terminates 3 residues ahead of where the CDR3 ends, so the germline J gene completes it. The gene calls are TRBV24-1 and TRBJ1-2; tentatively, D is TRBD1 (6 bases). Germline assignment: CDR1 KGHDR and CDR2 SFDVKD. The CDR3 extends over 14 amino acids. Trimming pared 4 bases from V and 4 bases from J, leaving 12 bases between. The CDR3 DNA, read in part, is TGTGCCACCAGTGACGATGGAGGGGGCTATGGC. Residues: CATSDDGGGYG. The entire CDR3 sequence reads CATSDDGGGYGYTF.

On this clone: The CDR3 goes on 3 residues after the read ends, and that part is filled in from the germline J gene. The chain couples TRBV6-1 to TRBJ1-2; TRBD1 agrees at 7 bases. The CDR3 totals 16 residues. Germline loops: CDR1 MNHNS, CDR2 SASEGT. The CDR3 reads CASSEVAQGSFGGYTF. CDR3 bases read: TGTGCCAGCAGTGAAGTGGCACAGGGGAGTTTTGGGGGC.

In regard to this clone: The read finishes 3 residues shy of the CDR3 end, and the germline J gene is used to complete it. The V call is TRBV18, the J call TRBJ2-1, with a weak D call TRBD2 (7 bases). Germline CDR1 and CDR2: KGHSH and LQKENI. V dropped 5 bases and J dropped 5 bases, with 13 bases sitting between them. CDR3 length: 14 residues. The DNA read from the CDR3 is TGTGCCAGCTCAATAAGCGGGGACAACAATGAG. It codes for CASSISGDNNE. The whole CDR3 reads CASSISGDNNEQFF.

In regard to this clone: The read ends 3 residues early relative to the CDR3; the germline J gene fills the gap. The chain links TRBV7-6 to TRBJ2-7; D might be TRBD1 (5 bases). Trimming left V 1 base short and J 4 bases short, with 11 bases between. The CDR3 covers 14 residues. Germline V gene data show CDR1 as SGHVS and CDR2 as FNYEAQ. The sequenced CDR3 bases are TGTGCCAGCAGCTTAGGGGGCTTACTGTACGAG. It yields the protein CASSLGGLLYE. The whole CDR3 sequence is CASSLGGLLYEQYF.

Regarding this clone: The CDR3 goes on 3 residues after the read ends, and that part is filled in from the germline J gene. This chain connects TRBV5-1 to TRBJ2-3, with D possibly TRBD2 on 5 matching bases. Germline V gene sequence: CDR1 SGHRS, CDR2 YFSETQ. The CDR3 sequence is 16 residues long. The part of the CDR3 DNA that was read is TGCGCCAGCAGCTTGGCAACCGGAGACGGGGAAGAGACG. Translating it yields CASSLATGDGEET. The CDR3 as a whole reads CASSLATGDGEETQYF. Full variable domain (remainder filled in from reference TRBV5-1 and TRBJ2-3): KAGVTQTPRYLIKTRGQQVTLSCSPISGHRSVSWYQQTPGQGLQFLFEYFSETQRNKGNFPGRFSGRQFSNSRSEMNVSTLELGDSALYLCASSLATGDGEETQYFGPGTRLTVL.

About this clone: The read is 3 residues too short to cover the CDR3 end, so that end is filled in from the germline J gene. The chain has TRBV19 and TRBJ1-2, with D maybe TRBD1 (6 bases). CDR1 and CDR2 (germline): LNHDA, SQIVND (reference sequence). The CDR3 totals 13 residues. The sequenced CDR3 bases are TGTGCCAGTAGTACCTCCACAGGGCTCGGC. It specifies CASSTSTGLG. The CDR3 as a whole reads CASSTSTGLGYTF.

The CDR3 sequence is CASTLGRGLQETQYF. Incomplete CDR3 DNA: TGTGCCAGTACCCTTGGGCGGGGCCTTCAAGAGACC. The rearrangement joins TRBV19 to TRBJ2-5; TRBD2 might be the D (6 bases). The read terminates 3 residues before the CDR3 end, so the remaining end is supplied by the germline J gene. CDR1 LNHDA and CDR2 SQIVND come from the germline V gene (reference sequence). The CDR3 spans 15 residues. Trimming took off 7 bases at V and 2 bases at J, with 17 bases between the two ends. Variable domain in full (rest from reference TRBV19 and TRBJ2-5): DGGITQSPKYLFRKEGQNVTLSCEQNLNHDAMYWYRQDPGQGLRLIYYSQIVNDFQKGDIAEGYSVSREKKESFPLTVTSAQKNPTAFYLCASTLGRGLQETQYFGPGTRLLVL.

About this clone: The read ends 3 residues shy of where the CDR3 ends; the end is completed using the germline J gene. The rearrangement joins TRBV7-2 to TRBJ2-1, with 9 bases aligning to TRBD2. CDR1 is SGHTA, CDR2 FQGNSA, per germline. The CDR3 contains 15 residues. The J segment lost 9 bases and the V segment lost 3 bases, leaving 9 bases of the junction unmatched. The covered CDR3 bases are TGTGCCAGCAGCTTCCGTAGCGGGAGTAGTGGTGAG. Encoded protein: CASSFRSGSSGE. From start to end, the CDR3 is CASSFRSGSSGEQFF. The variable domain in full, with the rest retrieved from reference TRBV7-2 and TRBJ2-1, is GAGVSQSPSNKVTEKGKDVELRCDPISGHTALYWYRQSLGQGLEFLIYFQGNSAPDKSGLPSDRFSAERTGGSVSTLTIQRTQQEDSAVYLCASSFRSGSSGEQFFGPGTRLTVL.

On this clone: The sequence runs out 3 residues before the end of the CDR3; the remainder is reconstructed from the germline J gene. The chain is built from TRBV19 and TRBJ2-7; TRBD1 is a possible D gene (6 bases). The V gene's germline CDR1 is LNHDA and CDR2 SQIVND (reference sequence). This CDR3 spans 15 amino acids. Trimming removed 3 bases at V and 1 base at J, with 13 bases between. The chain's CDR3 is CASSIPRGNSYEQYF. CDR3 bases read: TGTGCCAGTAGTATTCCCAGGGGAAATTCCTACGAG. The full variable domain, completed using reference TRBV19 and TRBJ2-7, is DGGITQSPKYLFRKEGQNVTLSCEQNLNHDAMYWYRQDPGQGLRLIYYSQIVNDFQKGDIAEGYSVSREKKESFPLTVTSAQKNPTAFYLCASSIPRGNSYEQYFGPGTRLTVT.

The CDR3 DNA, read in part, is TGCAGTGCTAGAGTGGGCCGGGGAGCGAACAATCAGCCC. It yields the protein CSARVGRGANNQP. The CDR3 in its entirety is CSARVGRGANNQPQHF. The chain combines TRBV20-1 with TRBJ1-5; D uncertain. The read ends 3 residues before the CDR3 terminus; that terminus is restored from the germline J gene. This CDR3 comprises 16 residues. Trimming pared 1 base from V and 3 bases from J, leaving 16 bases between. Germline-derived CDR1 and CDR2 are DFQATT and SNEGSKA (reference sequence).

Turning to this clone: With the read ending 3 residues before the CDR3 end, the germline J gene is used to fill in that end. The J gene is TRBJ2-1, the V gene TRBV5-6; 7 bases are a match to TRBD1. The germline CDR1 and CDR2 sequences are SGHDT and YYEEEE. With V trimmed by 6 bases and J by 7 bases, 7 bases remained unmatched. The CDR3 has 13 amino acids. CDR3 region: CASNPSGQNEQFF. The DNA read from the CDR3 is TGTGCCAGCAACCCCTCGGGACAGAATGAG.

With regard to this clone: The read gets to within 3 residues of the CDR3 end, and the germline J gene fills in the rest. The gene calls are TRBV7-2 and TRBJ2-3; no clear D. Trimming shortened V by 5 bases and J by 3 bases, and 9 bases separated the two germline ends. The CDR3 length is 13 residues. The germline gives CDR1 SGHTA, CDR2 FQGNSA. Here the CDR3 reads CASSILFTDTQYF. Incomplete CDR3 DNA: TGTGCCAGCAGCATACTCTTTACAGATACG.

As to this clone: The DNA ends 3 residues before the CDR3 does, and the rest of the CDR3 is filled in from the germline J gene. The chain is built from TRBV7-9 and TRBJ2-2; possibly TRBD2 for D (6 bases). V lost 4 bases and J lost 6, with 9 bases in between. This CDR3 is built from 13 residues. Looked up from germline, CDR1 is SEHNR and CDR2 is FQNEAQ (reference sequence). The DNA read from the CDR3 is TGTGCCAGCAGCTCTAGCGAAGCCGGGGAG. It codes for CASSSSEAGE. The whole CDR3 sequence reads CASSSSEAGELFF.

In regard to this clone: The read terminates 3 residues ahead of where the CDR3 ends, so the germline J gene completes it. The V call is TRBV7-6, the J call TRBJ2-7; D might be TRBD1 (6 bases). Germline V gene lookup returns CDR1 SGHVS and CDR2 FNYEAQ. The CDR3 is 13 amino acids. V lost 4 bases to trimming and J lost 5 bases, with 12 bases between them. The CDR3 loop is CASSSTGVHEQYF. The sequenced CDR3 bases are TGTGCCAGCAGCTCGACAGGTGTGCACGAG.

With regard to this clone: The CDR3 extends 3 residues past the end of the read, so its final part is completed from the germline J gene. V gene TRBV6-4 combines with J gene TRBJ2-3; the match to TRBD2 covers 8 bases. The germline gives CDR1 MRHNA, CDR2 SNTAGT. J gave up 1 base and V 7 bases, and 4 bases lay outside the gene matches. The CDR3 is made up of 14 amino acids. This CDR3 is CASKLTSGTDTQYF. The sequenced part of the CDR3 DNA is TGTGCCAGCAAATTGACTAGCGGCACAGATACG.

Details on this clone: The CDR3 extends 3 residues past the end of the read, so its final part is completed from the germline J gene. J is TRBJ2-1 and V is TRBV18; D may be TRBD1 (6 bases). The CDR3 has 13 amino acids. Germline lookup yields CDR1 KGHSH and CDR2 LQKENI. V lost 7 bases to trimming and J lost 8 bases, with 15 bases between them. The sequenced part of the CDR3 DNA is TGTGCCAGCTTCACCTCCAGGGGCTATGAG. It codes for CASFTSRGYE. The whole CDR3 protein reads CASFTSRGYEQFF.

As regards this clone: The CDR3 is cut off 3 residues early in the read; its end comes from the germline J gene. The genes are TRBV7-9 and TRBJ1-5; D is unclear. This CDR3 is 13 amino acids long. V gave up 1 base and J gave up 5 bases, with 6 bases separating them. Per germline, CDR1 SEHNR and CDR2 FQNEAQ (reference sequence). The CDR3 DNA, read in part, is TGTGCCAGCAGCTTAGGAAGGGATCAGCCC. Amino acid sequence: CASSLGRDQP. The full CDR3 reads CASSLGRDQPQHF.

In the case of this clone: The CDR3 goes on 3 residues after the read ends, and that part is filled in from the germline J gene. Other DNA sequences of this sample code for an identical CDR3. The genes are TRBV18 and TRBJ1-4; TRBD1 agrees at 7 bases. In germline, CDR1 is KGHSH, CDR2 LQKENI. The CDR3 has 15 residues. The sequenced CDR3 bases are TGTGCCAGCTCTCACCGGGACAGACCCTATTCACCA. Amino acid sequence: CASSHRDRPYSP. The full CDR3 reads CASSHRDRPYSPLFF.

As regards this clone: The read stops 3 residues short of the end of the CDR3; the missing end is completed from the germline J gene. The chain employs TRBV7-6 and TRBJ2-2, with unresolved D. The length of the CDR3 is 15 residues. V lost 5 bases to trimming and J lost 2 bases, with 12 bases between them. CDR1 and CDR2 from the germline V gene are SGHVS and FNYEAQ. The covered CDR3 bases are TGTGCCAGCAGCACTACCCGTTCCAACACCGGGGAG. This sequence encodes CASSTTRSNTGE. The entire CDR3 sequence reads CASSTTRSNTGELFF.

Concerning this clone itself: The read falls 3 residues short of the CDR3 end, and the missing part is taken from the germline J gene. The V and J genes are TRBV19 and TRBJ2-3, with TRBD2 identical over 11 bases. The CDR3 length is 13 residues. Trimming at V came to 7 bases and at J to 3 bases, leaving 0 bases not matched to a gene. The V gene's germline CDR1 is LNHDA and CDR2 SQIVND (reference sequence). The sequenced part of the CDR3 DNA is TGTGCCAGTACTAGCGGGAGGACAGATACG. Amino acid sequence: CASTSGRTDT. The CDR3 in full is CASTSGRTDTQYF.

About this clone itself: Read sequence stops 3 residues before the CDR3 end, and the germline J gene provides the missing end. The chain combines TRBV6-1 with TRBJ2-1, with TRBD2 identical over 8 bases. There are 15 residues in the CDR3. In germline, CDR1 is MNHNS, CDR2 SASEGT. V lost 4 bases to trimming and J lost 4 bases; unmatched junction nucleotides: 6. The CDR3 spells CASSVTSAFYNEQFF. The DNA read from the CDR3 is TGTGCCAGCAGTGTGACTAGCGCTTTTTACAATGAG.

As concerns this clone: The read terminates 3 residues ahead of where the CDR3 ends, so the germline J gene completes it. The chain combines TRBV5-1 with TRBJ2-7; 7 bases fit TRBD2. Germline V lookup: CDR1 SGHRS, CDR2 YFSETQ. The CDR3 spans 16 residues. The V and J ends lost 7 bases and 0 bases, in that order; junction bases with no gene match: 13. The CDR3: CASRLRLARSSYEQYF. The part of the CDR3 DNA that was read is TGCGCCAGCCGACTTCGACTAGCCCGAAGCTCCTACGAG. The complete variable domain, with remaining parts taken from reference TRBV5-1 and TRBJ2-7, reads KAGVTQTPRYLIKTRGQQVTLSCSPISGHRSVSWYQQTPGQGLQFLFEYFSETQRNKGNFPGRFSGRQFSNSRSEMNVSTLELGDSALYLCASRLRLARSSYEQYFGPGTRLTVT.

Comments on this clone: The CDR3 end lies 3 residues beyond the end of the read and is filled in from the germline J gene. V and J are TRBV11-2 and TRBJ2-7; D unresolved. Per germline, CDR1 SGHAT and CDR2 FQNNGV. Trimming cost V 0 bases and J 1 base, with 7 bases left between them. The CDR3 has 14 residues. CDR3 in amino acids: CASSLDDGSYEQYF. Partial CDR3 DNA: TGTGCCAGCAGCTTAGATGACGGGTCCTACGAG.

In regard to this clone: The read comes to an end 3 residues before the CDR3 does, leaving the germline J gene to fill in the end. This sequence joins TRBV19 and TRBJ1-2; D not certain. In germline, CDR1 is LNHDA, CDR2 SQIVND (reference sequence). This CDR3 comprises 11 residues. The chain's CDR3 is CASSHRYDYTF. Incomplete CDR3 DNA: TGTGCCAGTAGCCATCGGTACGAC.

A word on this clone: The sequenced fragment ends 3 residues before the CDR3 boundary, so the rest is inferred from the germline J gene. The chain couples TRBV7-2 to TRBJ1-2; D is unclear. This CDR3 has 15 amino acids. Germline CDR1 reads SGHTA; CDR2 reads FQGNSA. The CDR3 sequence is CASSQTSGSADTYTF. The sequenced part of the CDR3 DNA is TGTGCCAGCAGTCAGACTAGCGGGAGCGCAGATACC. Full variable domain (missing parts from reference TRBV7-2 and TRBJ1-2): GAGVSQSPSNKVTEKGKDVELRCDPISGHTALYWYRQSLGQGLEFLIYFQGNSAPDKSGLPSDRFSAERTGGSVSTLTIQRTQQEDSAVYLCASSQTSGSADTYTFGSGTRLTVV.

Partial CDR3 DNA: TGCAGTGCCCTGAAGCTCGGTAATGAAAAA. Translated: CSALKLGNEK. The entire CDR3 protein is CSALKLGNEKLFF. The chain couples TRBV20-1 to TRBJ1-4; D uncertain. The sequence runs out 3 residues before the end of the CDR3; the remainder is reconstructed from the germline J gene. This CDR3 region has 13 residues. Germline CDR1 and CDR2: DFQATT and SNEGSKA (reference sequence). Trimming removed 6 bases at V and 4 bases at J, with 12 bases between.

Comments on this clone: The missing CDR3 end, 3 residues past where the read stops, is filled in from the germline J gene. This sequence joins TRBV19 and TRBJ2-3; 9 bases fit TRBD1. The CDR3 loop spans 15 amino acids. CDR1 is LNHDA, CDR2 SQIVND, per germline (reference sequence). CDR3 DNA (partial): TGTGCCAGTAGTACGACAGGGGGTCGCGATCAGCCG. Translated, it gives CASSTTGGRDQP. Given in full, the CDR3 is CASSTTGGRDQPQYF. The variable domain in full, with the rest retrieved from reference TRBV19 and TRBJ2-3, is DGGITQSPKYLFRKEGQNVTLSCEQNLNHDAMYWYRQDPGQGLRLIYYSQIVNDFQKGDIAEGYSVSREKKESFPLTVTSAQKNPTAFYLCASSTTGGRDQPQYFGPGTRLTVL.

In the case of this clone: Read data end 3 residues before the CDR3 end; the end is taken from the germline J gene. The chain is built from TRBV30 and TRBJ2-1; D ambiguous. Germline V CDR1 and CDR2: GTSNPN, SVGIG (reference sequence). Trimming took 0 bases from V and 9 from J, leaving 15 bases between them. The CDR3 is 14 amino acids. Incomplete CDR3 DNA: TGTGCCTGGAGTGTAGGGCAGTCACCAGGTGAG. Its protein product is CAWSVGQSPGE. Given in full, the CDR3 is CAWSVGQSPGEQFF. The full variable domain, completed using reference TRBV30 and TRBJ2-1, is SQTIHQWPATLVQPVGSPLSLECTVEGTSNPNLYWYRQAAGRGLQLLFYSVGIGQISSEVPQNLSASRPQDRQFILSSKKLLLSDSGFYLCAWSVGQSPGEQFFGPGTRLTVL.

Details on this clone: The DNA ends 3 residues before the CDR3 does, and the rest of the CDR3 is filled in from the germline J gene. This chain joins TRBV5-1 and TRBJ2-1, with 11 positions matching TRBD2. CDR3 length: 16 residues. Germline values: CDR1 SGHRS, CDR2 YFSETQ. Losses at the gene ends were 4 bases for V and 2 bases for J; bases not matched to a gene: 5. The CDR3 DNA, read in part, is TGCGCCAGCAGCACGACTAGCGGGACCCCCTACAATGAG. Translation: CASSTTSGTPYNE. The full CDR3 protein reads CASSTTSGTPYNEQFF.

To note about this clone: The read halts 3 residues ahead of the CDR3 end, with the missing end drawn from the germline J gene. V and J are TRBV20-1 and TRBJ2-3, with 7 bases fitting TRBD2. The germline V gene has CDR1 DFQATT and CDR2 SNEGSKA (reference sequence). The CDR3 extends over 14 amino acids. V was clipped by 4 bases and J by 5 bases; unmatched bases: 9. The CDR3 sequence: CSATLANREDTQYF. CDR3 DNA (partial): TGCAGTGCTACACTAGCGAATCGAGAAGATACG.